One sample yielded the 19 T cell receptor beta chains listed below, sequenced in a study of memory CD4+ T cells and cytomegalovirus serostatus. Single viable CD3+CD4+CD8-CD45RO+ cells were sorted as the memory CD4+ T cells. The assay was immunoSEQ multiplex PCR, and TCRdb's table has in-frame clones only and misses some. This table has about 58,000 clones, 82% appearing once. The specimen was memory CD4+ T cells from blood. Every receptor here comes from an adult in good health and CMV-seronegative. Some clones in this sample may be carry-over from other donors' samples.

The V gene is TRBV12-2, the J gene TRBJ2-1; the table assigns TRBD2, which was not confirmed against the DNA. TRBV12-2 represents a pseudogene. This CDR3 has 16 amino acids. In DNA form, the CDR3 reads TGTGCAAGTCGCTTAGTAGGACTAGCGGGAGTAGGTGAGCAGTTCTTC. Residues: CASRLVGLAGVGEQFF.

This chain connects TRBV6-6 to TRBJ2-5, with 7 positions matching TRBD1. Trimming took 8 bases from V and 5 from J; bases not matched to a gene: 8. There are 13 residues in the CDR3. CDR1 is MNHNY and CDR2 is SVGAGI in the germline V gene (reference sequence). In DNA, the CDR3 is TGTGCCAGCTCGAGGGGGCGTGGGGAGACCCAGTACTTC. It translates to CASSRGRGETQYF.

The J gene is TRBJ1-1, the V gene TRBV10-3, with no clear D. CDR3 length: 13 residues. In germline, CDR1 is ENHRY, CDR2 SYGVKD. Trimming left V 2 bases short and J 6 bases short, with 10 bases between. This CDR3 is CAISESRTAEAFF. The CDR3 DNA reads TGTGCCATCAGTGAGAGTAGGACGGCTGAAGCTTTCTTT.

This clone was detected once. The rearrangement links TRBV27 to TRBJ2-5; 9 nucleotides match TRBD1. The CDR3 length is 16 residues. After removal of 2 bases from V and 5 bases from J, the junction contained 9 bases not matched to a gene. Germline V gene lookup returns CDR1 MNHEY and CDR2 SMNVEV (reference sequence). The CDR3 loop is CASSLSWDRAGETQYF. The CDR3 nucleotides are TGTGCCAGCAGTTTAAGCTGGGACAGGGCGGGGGAGACCCAGTACTTC.

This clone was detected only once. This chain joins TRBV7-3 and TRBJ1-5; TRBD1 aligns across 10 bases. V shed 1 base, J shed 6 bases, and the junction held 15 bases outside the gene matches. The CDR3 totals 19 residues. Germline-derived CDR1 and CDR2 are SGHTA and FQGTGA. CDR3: CASSLRGTGDPWFRQPQHF. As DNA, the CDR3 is TGTGCCAGCAGCTTAAGGGGGACAGGGGACCCTTGGTTTCGTCAGCCCCAGCATTTT.

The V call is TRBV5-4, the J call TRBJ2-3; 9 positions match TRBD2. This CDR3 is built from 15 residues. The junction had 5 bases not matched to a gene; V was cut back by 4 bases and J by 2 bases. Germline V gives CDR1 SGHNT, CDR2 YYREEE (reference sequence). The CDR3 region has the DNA TGTGCCAGCAGCCCCGGACTAGCGATCACAGATACGCAGTATTTT. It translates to CASSPGLAITDTQYF.

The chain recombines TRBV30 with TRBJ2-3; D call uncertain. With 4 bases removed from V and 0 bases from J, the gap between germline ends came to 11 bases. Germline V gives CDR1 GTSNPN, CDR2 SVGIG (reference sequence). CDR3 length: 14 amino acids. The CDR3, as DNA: TGTGCCTGGAATGTCCTCCGGAGCACAGATACGCAGTATTTT. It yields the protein CAWNVLRSTDTQYF.

CDR3 loop: CASSFGLAAYNEQFF. The CDR3 DNA follows: TGTGCCAGCAGCTTCGGTCTAGCGGCCTACAATGAGCAGTTCTTC. The V and J genes are TRBV13 and TRBJ2-1, with 7 bases that match TRBD2. The V gene's germline CDR1 is PRHDT and CDR2 FYEKMQ (reference sequence). The CDR3 length is 15 residues. The V segment lost 3 bases and the J segment 2 bases; nucleotides outside the gene matches: 4.

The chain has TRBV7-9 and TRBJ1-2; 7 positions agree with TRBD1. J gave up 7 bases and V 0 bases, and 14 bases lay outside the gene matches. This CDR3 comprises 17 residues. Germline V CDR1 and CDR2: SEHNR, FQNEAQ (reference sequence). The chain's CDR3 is CASSLASTVRQGRGYTF. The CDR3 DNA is TGTGCCAGCAGCTTAGCGAGTACGGTCCGACAGGGTCGTGGCTACACCTTC.

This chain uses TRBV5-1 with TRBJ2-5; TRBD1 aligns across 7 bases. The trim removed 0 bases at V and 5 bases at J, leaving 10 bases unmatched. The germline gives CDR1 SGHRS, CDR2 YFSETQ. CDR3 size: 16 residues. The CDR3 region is CASSLVGTALGETQYF. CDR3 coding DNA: TGCGCCAGCAGCTTGGTCGGGACAGCCCTCGGTGAGACCCAGTACTTC.

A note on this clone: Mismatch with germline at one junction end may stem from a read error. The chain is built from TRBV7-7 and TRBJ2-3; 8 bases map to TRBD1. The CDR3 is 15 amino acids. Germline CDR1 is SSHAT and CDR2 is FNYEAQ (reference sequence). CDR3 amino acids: CASSARGPGTDTQYF. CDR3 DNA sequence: TGTGCTAGCAGCGCCAGGGGGCCGGGGACAGATACGCAGTATTTT.

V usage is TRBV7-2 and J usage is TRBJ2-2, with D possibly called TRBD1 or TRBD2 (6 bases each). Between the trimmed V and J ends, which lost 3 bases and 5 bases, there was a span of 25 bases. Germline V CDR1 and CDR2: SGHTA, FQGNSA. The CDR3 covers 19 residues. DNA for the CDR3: TGTGCCAGCAGCTTCACAGGGATTGGAGGGGGTCTGGGGACCGGGGAGCTGTTTTTT. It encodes CASSFTGIGGGLGTGELFF.

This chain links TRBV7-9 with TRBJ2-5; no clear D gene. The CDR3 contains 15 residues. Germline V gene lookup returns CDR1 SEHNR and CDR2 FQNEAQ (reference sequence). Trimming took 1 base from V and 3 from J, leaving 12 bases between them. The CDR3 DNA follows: TGTGCCAGCAGCTTAGAGACCCCTATCAAAGAGACCCAGTACTTC. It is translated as CASSLETPIKETQYF.

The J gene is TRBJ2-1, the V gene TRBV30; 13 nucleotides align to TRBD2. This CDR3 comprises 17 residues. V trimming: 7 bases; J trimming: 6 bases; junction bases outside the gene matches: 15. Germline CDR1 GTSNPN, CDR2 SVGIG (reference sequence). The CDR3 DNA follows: TGTGCCTACGGGACTAGCGGGATGAGGAGGGGGTCCAATGAGCAGTTCTTC. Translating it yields CAYGTSGMRRGSNEQFF.

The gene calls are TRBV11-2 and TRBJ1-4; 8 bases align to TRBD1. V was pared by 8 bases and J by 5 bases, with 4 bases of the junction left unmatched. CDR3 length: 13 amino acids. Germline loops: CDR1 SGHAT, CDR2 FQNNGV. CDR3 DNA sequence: TGTGCCAGCGGCCGGGACAGGAATGAAAAACTGTTTTTT. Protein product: CASGRDRNEKLFF.

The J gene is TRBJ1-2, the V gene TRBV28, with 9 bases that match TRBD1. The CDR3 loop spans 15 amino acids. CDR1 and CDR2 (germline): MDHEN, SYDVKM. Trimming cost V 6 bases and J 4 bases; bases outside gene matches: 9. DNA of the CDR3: TGTGCCAGCAGGGGAGGGACAGGGAGGATCTATGGCTACACCTTC. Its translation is CASRGGTGRIYGYTF.

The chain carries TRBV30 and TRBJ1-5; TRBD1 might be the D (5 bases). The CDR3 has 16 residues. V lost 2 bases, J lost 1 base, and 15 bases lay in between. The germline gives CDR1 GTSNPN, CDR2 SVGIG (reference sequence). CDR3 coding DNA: TGTGCCTGGAGTACCGAAACAGGTCGGAGCAATCAGCCCCAGCATTTT. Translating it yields CAWSTETGRSNQPQHF.

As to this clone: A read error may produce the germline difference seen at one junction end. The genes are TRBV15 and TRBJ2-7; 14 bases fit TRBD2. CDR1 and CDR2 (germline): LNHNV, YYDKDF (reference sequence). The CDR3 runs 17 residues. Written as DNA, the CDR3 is TGTGCCACCAGCCTGGGGACTAGCGGGAGTCTCTCCCACGAGCAGTACTTC. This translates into CATSLGTSGSLSHEQYF.

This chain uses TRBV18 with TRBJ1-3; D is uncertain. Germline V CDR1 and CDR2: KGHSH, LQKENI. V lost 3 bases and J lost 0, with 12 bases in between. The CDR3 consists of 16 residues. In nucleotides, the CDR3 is TGTGCCAGCTCACCGGTAGCGACAACCTCTGGAAACACCATATATTTT. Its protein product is CASSPVATTSGNTIYF.